The 2 T cell receptor beta chains given below trace back to one sample, sequenced in a study of human T cells and chemical hapten exposure (dated by TCRdb to the early 2020s). The label giving this sample's time point can be read as: patch test 3, about 24 weeks after DPC sensitization. The intended sense of this specimen's treatment or condition label: therapeutic diphenylcyclopropenone sensitization with weekly scalp DPC. The method was RACE. Sequencing took place on a NextSeq 500. TCRdb reprocessing: public reads trimmed at Q25 with fastp, clones called with MiXCR, in-frame beta chains kept. Identical CDR3 protein sequences are pooled into one entry, listed with their most common genes and DNA. The sample table shows roughly 200,000 distinct CDR3 sequences, and 24% are seen once. Approximately 2.5% of the sample lies in the top ten. The material was whole blood, obtained in connection with sensitization to the hapten diphenylcyclopropenone (DPC). These receptors were taken from a woman between 40 and 55 years old with alopecia areata. Some clones in this sample may be carry-over from other donors' samples.

Written as DNA, the CDR3 is TGTGCCAGCTGCGGGGGACTCCTGAACACTGAAGCTTTCTTT. This encodes CASCGGLLNTEAFF. The rearrangement links TRBV28 to TRBJ1-1, with D maybe TRBD1 (5 bases). Deletions cut 8 bases from V and 0 bases from J, with 13 bases between. Germline CDR1 is MDHEN and CDR2 is SYDVKM. The length of the CDR3 is 14 residues. The variable domain in full, with the rest retrieved from reference TRBV28 and TRBJ1-1, is DVKVTQSSRYLVKRTGEKVFLECVQDMDHENMFWYRQDPGLGLRLIYFSYDVKMKEKGDIPEGYSVSREKKERFSLILESASTNQTSMYLCASCGGLLNTEAFFGQGTRLTVV.

The chain combines TRBV19 with TRBJ2-3; 11 nucleotides match TRBD2. CDR3 length equals 16 residues. CDR1 and CDR2 (germline): LNHDA, SQIVND (reference sequence). The ends lost 5 bases at V and 8 bases at J; junction bases unmatched: 12. CDR3 sequence reads: CASSVLAGGALGTQYF. The CDR3 nucleotides read TGTGCCAGTAGTGTGCTAGCGGGAGGAGCATTGGGTACGCAGTATTTT.